The sequence of this T cell receptor beta chain was determined in a study of blood T cell repertoires in COVID-19. The wider study: Spain, Italy and the United States supplied samples that represented acute and convalescent COVID-19. Sources were T cells, B-cell-depleted T cells, or PBMCs; the material itself was cDNA or gDNA.

Using immunoSEQ multiplex PCR, the repertoire was profiled, and TCRdb retains in-frame clones only, with some absent. The repertoire holds roughly 260,000 clones, 87% seen once, with approximately 2.8% in the top ten. Clinical history as reported by participants underpinned cohort assignment. With 7 bases removed from V and 7 bases from J, the gap between germline ends came to 16 bases. The CDR3 contains 13 residues. CDR1 and CDR2 (germline): MGHDK, SYGVNS. This sequence joins TRBV25-1 and TRBJ1-2; tentatively, D is TRBD1 (5 bases). Sequences were obtained from PBMCs or T cells enriched from blood (not recorded which). This clonotype originated in a woman between 25 and 40 years old with acute COVID-19. Written as DNA, the CDR3 is TGTGCCAGCACCGATCTGGGACTTTCTGGCTACACCTTC. Translation gives CASTDLGLSGYTF.